Presented here are 5 T cell receptor beta chains from one specimen sequenced in a study of blood T cell repertoires in COVID-19. Repertoires were generated with immunoSEQ multiplex PCR, while TCRdb's copy carries only in-frame clones and drops some. The table lists fewer than 700,000 clones, roughly nine tenths of them singletons, with around 8% in the top ten. The specimen sequenced was peripheral blood. These TCRs come from a woman between 45 and 65 years old with COVID-19, enrolled during active disease.

The rearrangement links TRBV30 to TRBJ1-4; D not resolved. Germline loops: CDR1 GTSNPN, CDR2 SVGIG (reference sequence). Trimming removed 1 base at V and 10 bases at J, with 13 bases between. The CDR3 sequence is 13 residues long. The CDR3 here is CAWSGHSGGKLFF. The CDR3, as DNA: TGTGCCTGGAGTGGGCACTCCGGCGGAAAACTGTTTTTT.

The chain employs TRBV7-2 and TRBJ2-1; the D gene is possibly TRBD2 (6 bases). V was pared by 5 bases and J by 3 bases, with 20 bases between. The CDR3 consists of 17 residues. Germline V gene sequence: CDR1 SGHTA, CDR2 FQGNSA. CDR3 DNA: TGTGCCAGCAGCCCGTGGGCGGGGACCGTTAACTACAATGAGCAGTTCTTC. It codes for CASSPWAGTVNYNEQFF.

This chain connects TRBV2 to TRBJ1-2; the match to TRBD1 covers 12 bases. With V trimmed by 6 bases and J by 4 bases, 6 bases remained unmatched. The CDR3 covers 15 residues. The germline V gene has CDR1 SNHLY and CDR2 FYNNEI. CDR3 DNA sequence: TGTGCCAGCAGCCAGGGACAGGGGGCAGGCTATGGCTACACCTTC. Translation: CASSQGQGAGYGYTF.

The chain is built from TRBV19 and TRBJ1-5; 9 bases match TRBD1. Germline V CDR1 and CDR2: LNHDA, SQIVND (reference sequence). CDR3 length: 15 amino acids. Losses at the gene ends were 5 bases for V and 5 bases for J; bases not matched to a gene: 7. The CDR3: CASSGDRAGDQPQHF. The CDR3 DNA reads TGTGCCAGTAGTGGGGACAGGGCGGGCGATCAGCCCCAGCATTTT.

The chain links TRBV10-3 to TRBJ1-2, with D unresolved. V shed 3 bases and J shed 8 bases, with 7 bases lying between them. The CDR3 runs to 11 residues. CDR1 ENHRY and CDR2 SYGVKD come from the germline V gene. In DNA form, the CDR3 reads TGTGCCATCAGTGATGCGGGCGGCTACACCTTC. The encoded protein is CAISDAGGYTF.